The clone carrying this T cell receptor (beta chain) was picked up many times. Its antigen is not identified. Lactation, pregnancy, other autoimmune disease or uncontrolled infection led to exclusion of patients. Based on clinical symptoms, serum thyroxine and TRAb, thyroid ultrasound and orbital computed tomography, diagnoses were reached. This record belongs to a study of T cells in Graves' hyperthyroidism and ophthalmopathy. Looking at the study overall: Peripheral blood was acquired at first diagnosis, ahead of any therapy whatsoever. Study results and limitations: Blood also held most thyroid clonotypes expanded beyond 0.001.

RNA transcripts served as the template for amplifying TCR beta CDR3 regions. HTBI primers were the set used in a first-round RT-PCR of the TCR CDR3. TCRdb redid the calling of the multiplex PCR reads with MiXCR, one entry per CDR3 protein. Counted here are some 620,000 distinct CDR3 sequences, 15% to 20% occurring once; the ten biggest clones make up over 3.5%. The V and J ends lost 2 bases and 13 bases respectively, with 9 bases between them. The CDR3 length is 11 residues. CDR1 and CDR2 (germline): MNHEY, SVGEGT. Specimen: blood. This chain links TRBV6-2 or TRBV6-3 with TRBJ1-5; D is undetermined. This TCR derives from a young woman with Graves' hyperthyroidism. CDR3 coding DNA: TGTGCCAGCAGTTACGGGCGGAGGCAGCATTTT. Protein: CASSYGRRQHF.